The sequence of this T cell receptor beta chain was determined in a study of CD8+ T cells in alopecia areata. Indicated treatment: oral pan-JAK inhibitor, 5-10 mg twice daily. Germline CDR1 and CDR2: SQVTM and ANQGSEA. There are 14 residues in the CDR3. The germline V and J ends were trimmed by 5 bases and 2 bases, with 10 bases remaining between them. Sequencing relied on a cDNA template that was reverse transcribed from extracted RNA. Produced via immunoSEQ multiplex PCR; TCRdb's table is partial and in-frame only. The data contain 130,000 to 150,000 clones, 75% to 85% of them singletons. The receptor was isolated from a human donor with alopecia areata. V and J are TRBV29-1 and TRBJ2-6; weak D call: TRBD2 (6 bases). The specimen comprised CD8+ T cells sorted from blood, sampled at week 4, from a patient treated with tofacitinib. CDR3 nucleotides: TGCAGCGTTCGCGGGGCCCCTGGGGCCAACGTCCTGACTTTC. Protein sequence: CSVRGAPGANVLTF.